One TCR beta chain is described in this entry. Its antigen is not known. The record originates from a study of OX40 agonist ivuxolimab in advanced cancers. For the study at large: Participants could have had prior anti-PD-1, anti-PD-L1 or anti-CTLA-4 therapy, and about 40% had some.

CDR1 SGHRS and CDR2 YFSETQ come from the germline V gene. V shed 4 bases, J shed 6 bases, and the junction held 16 bases outside the gene matches. This CDR3 comprises 16 residues. Produced via immunoSEQ multiplex PCR; TCRdb's table is partial and in-frame only. Among more than 50,000 clones, roughly 87% were seen once, and the ten largest hold just over 2%. Whole-study findings and limits: Specificity for antigen went undetermined in the expanded peripheral T cells. CD4+ T cells averaged fewer expanded clones than CD8+ T cells.

V usage is TRBV5-1 and J usage is TRBJ2-7; TRBD2 agrees at 7 bases. Sequencing used CD4+ or CD8+ T cells sorted from blood, obtained in a trial of the OX40 agonist ivuxolimab. This clonotype was obtained from an adult with an advanced solid tumor such as melanoma, head and neck, liver or kidney cancer. The CDR3 reads CASSPTTGTTSREQYF. The DNA of the CDR3 is TGCGCCAGCAGCCCGACCACCGGGACTACCTCCCGCGAGCAGTACTTC.